Below are 21 T cell receptor beta chains sequenced from a single sample in a study of response to subunit inactivated influenza vaccine (dated by TCRdb to the late 2010s). The library was produced with RT-PCR. The sequencer was an Illumina HiSeq 2500. TCRdb reworked the public reads: Q25 trimming with fastp, MiXCR clone assembly, productive beta chains retained. Rows with one shared CDR3 protein collapse into an entry with the most common genes and DNA. The sample has about 780,000 distinct CDR3 sequences on record, 18% of them singletons. Roughly a tenth of the sample comes from the top ten. Specimen: PBMCs from blood, collected about 5 days after vaccination. The receptors were gathered from a man between 50 and 59 years old who received an inactivated influenza vaccine. Donor details come from another sample of the same person, matched by shared clones.

A few counts support this clonotype. V and J are TRBV4-3 and TRBJ1-4; TRBD1 might be the D (5 bases). Germline lookup yields CDR1 LGHNA and CDR2 YSLEER. V was shortened by 0 bases and J by 6 bases, with 20 bases between the two germline ends. The CDR3 is made up of 18 amino acids. This chain's CDR3 is CASSQDPTRPGNDEKLFF. CDR3 DNA: TGCGCCAGCAGCCAAGACCCCACCCGGCCAGGGAATGATGAAAAACTGTTTTTT.

The rearrangement joins TRBV4-3 to TRBJ2-5, with TRBD2 matching 13 bases. Trimming cost V 4 bases and J 2 bases; bases outside gene matches: 4. Germline V CDR1 and CDR2: LGHNA, YSLEER. The CDR3 spans 16 residues. CDR3: CASSPRTSGRQETQYF. CDR3 coding DNA: TGCGCCAGCAGCCCCCGGACTAGCGGGAGACAAGAGACCCAGTACTTC.

This clonotype was counted a few times. The chain employs TRBV9 and TRBJ2-5; the D call may be TRBD1 or TRBD2 (5 bases each). The V end was cut by 0 bases, the J end by 5 bases, with 8 bases between. CDR3 size: 13 residues. Germline V gene data show CDR1 as SGDLS and CDR2 as YYNGEE. The CDR3 loop is CASSVGDEETQYF. The CDR3 nucleotides are TGTGCCAGCAGCGTAGGGGACGAGGAGACCCAGTACTTC.

V usage is TRBV12-3 or TRBV12-4 and J usage is TRBJ1-4; 7 bases agree with TRBD1. This CDR3 comprises 13 residues. J was trimmed by 8 bases and V by 6 bases; bases with no gene match: 6. The CDR3 region is CASRQGSREKLFF. The CDR3 nucleotides are TGTGCCAGCAGACAGGGGAGTAGAGAAAAACTGTTTTTT.

This clonotype has only a few counts. The genes are TRBV7-8 and TRBJ2-6; no reliable D call. This CDR3 region has 16 residues. The germline V and J ends were trimmed by 1 base and 1 base, with 8 bases remaining between them. The germline V gene encodes CDR1 SGHVS and CDR2 FQNEAQ. The CDR3 spells CASSLGPLSGANVLTF. CDR3 in DNA: TGTGCCAGCAGCTTAGGTCCCTTATCTGGGGCCAACGTCCTGACTTTC.

This clonotype was detected many times. One junction end disagrees with the germline gene, perhaps due to a read error. The chain is built from TRBV12-3 or TRBV12-4 and TRBJ2-3; possibly TRBD1 for D (5 bases). The CDR3 spans 15 residues. The CDR3 DNA is TGCGCCAGCAGCCGGCGGCAGGGCGGAACAGATACGCAGTATTTT. This gives the protein CASSRRQGGTDTQYF.

This clonotype was found a few times. This sequence joins TRBV10-3 and TRBJ2-1, with 9 bases identical to TRBD1. The CDR3 runs 14 residues. The germline V gene encodes CDR1 ENHRY and CDR2 SYGVKD. With 7 bases clipped from V and 10 bases from J, the junction kept 11 bases outside the gene matches. The CDR3 reads CAIKLGTGRGEQFF. CDR3 nucleotide sequence: TGTGCCATCAAACTCGGGACAGGGCGAGGGGAGCAGTTCTTC.

This clonotype has a count of ten or more. This chain joins TRBV10-3 and TRBJ2-5, with 8 nucleotides matching TRBD1. With 2 bases clipped from V and 4 bases from J, the junction kept 6 bases outside the gene matches. There are 15 residues in the CDR3. In germline, CDR1 is ENHRY, CDR2 SYGVKD. The CDR3 is CAISEIGTGGETQYF. CDR3 nucleotide sequence: TGTGCCATCAGTGAGATTGGGACAGGTGGAGAGACCCAGTACTTC.

This clonotype has a handful of counts. This chain connects TRBV20-1 to TRBJ2-1; 13 positions match TRBD2. The CDR3 length is 15 residues. CDR1 is DFQATT and CDR2 is SNEGSKA in the germline V gene (reference sequence). V lost 3 bases, J lost 9 bases, and 8 bases stayed unmatched. CDR3 nucleotides: TGCAGTGCTAGTTCACTAGCGGGAGGGAGGAGTGAGCAGTTCTTC. The encoded protein is CSASSLAGGRSEQFF.

The chain is built from TRBV30 and TRBJ1-6, with unresolved D. The CDR3 has 12 amino acids. From germline, CDR1 is GTSNPN and CDR2 SVGIG (reference sequence). Trimming pared 3 bases from V and 5 bases from J, leaving 5 bases between. CDR3 coding DNA: TGTGCCTGGAGAAGGGATAATTCACCCCTCCACTTT. Protein: CAWRRDNSPLHF. The variable domain in full, with the rest retrieved from reference TRBV30 and TRBJ1-6, is SQTIHQWPATLVQPVGSPLSLECTVEGTSNPNLYWYRQAAGRGLQLLFYSVGIGQISSEVPQNLSASRPQDRQFILSSKKLLLSDSGFYLCAWRRDNSPLHFGNGTRLTVT.

This clonotype was observed many times. DNA for the CDR3: TGTGCCAGCTCACCTGGGACAGGGGGGAGTTACGAGCAGTACTTC. This gives the protein CASSPGTGGSYEQYF. The V gene is TRBV18, the J gene TRBJ2-7; 11 nucleotides match TRBD1. The trim removed 3 bases at V and 4 bases at J, leaving 5 bases unmatched. Germline lookup yields CDR1 KGHSH and CDR2 LQKENI. The CDR3 runs to 15 residues.

This sequence joins TRBV20-1 and TRBJ2-5, with a possible D match to TRBD1 (6 bases). Germline-derived CDR1 and CDR2 are DFQATT and SNEGSKA (reference sequence). Trimming stripped 3 bases from V and 1 base from J, with 9 bases between. This CDR3 spans 13 amino acids. CDR3 DNA: TGCAGTGCTAGGCGAGGGGGCCAAGAGACCCAGTACTTC. Its translation is CSARRGGQETQYF.

The DNA for the CDR3 is TGTGCCAGCAGCTTCACCGGGACAGGGAATCGGCCGTACTTC. Its translation: CASSFTGTGNRPYF. This rearrangement joins TRBV7-2 to TRBJ2-7, with TRBD1 identical over 9 bases. The junction had 12 bases not matched to a gene; V was cut back by 3 bases and J by 12 bases. The V gene's germline CDR1 is SGHTA and CDR2 FQGNSA. The CDR3 runs to 14 residues.

This clonotype was seen more than once but under ten times. This sequence joins TRBV6-5 and TRBJ2-1; a possible D gene is TRBD2 (6 bases). V was trimmed by 2 bases and J by 12 bases, leaving 29 bases between them. Germline V gene sequence: CDR1 MNHEY, CDR2 SVGAGI. The CDR3 is made up of 18 amino acids. CDR3 in amino acids: CASSYRLGSRYLNSGQFF. CDR3 nucleotides: TGTGCCAGCAGTTACCGTCTCGGGAGTCGCTATCTCAATTCCGGGCAGTTCTTC.

V and J are TRBV4-1 and TRBJ2-6; D remains unclear. The CDR3 contains 12 residues. CDR1 and CDR2 from the germline V gene are MGHRA and YSYEKL. Trimming stripped 3 bases from V and 11 bases from J, with 8 bases between. CDR3 nucleotide sequence: TGCGCCAGCAGCCACGTCTTGGACGTCCTGACTTTC. It specifies CASSHVLDVLTF.

The V and J genes are TRBV5-6 and TRBJ2-1; D is unclear. Per the germline V gene, CDR1 is SGHDT and CDR2 is YYEEEE. The V and J ends lost 2 bases and 7 bases respectively, with 16 bases between them. The CDR3 totals 15 residues. The CDR3 DNA reads TGTGCCAGCAGCTTCTTCGTACAAGAAGGAAATGAGCAGTTCTTC. Protein sequence: CASSFFVQEGNEQFF. The full variable domain, in which reference TRBV5-6 and TRBJ2-1 provide the parts outside the CDR3, is DAGVTQSPTHLIKTRGQQVTLRCSPKSGHDTVSWYQQALGQGPQFIFQYYEEEERQRGNFPDRFSGHQFPNYSSELNVNALLLGDSALYLCASSFFVQEGNEQFFGPGTRLTVL.

In this sample, this clonotype turned up many times. This chain joins TRBV4-1 and TRBJ2-7; weak D call: TRBD2 (6 bases). Per germline, CDR1 MGHRA and CDR2 YSYEKL. Trimming took off 0 bases at V and 3 bases at J, with 18 bases between the two ends. The CDR3 has 17 residues. CDR3 sequence (DNA): TGCGCCAGCAGCCAAGATGAGACAGCGGGCAACCACTACGAGCAGTACTTC. Residues: CASSQDETAGNHYEQYF.

This clonotype was detected a few times. The chain combines TRBV6-2 or TRBV6-3 with TRBJ2-7; tentative D call: TRBD2 (6 bases). The germline V gene has CDR1 MNHEY and CDR2 SVGEGT. The CDR3 runs to 15 residues. V dropped 6 bases and J dropped 3 bases, with 18 bases sitting between them. CDR3 DNA sequence: TGTGCCAGCAGCCTCGGTTGGAGGGGCCACTACGAGCAGTACTTC. Translated: CASSLGWRGHYEQYF.

In this sample, this clonotype turned up a few times. The chain recombines TRBV4-3 with TRBJ1-2; 7 nucleotides line up with TRBD1. Germline CDR1 and CDR2: LGHNA and YSLEER. The V and J ends lost 0 bases and 5 bases, in that order; junction bases with no gene match: 9. The CDR3 length is 16 residues. CDR3: CASSQDMQGVGYGYTF. The DNA of the CDR3 is TGCGCCAGCAGCCAAGATATGCAGGGGGTAGGGTATGGCTACACCTTC.

The V call is TRBV5-1, the J call TRBJ2-2, with 10 bases identical to TRBD1. Germline lookup yields CDR1 SGHRS and CDR2 YFSETQ. The CDR3 consists of 15 residues. Trimming cost V 6 bases and J 5 bases; bases outside gene matches: 7. CDR3 coding DNA: TGCGCCAGCATCGAGGGACAGGGGATAACCGGGGAGCTGTTTTTT. It encodes CASIEGQGITGELFF.

This clonotype has more than one count but fewer than ten. The rearrangement joins TRBV7-2 to TRBJ1-2, with D uncertain. The CDR3 loop spans 15 amino acids. The germline CDR1 and CDR2 sequences are SGHTA and FQGNSA. The V end was cut by 1 base, the J end by 0 bases, with 9 bases between. Written as DNA, the CDR3 is TGTGCCAGCAGCTTAGTAACAGCCTCTAACTATGGCTACACCTTC. Protein sequence: CASSLVTASNYGYTF. The full variable domain, completed using reference TRBV7-2 and TRBJ1-2, is GAGVSQSPSNKVTEKGKDVELRCDPISGHTALYWYRQSLGQGLEFLIYFQGNSAPDKSGLPSDRFSAERTGGSVSTLTIQRTQQEDSAVYLCASSLVTASNYGYTFGSGTRLTVV.